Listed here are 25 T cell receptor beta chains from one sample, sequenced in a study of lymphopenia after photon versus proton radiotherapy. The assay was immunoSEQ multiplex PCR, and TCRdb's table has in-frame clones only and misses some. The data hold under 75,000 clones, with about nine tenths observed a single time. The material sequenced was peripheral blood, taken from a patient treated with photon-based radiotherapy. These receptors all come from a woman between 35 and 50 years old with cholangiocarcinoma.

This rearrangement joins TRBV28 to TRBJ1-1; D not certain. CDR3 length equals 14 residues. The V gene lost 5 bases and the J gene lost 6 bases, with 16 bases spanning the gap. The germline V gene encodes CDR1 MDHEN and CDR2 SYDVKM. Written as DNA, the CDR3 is TGTGCCAGCAGTCCAGGATCCCTTGGCGCTGAAGCTTTCTTT. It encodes CASSPGSLGAEAFF.

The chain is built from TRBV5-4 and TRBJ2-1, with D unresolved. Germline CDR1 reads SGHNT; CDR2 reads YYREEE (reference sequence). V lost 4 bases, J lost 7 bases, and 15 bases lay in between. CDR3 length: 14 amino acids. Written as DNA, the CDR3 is TGTGCCAGCAGCGCCGTCGTCTCTAGGAATGAGCAGTTCTTC. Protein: CASSAVVSRNEQFF. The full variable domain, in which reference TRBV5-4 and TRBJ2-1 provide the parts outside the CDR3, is ETGVTQSPTHLIKTRGQQVTLRCSSQSGHNTVSWYQQALGQGPQFIFQYYREEENGRGNFPPRFSGLQFPNYSSELNVNALELDDSALYLCASSAVVSRNEQFFGPGTRLTVL.

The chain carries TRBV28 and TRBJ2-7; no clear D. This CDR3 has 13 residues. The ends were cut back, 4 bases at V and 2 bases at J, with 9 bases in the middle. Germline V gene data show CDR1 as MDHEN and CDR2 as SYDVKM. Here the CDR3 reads CASSSDPAYEQYF. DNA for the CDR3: TGTGCCAGCAGTTCCGACCCAGCCTACGAGCAGTACTTC. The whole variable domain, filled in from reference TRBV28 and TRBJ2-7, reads DVKVTQSSRYLVKRTGEKVFLECVQDMDHENMFWYRQDPGLGLRLIYFSYDVKMKEKGDIPEGYSVSREKKERFSLILESASTNQTSMYLCASSSDPAYEQYFGPGTRLTVT.

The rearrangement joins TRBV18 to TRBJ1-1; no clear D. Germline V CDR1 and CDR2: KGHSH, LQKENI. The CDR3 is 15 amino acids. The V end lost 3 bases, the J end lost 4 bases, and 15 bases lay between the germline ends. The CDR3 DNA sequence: TGTGCCAGCTCACCTTATGAGGCCAGCGGCACTGAAGCTTTCTTT. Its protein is CASSPYEASGTEAFF. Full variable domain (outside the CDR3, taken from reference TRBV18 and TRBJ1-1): NAGVMQNPRHLVRRRGQEARLRCSPMKGHSHVYWYRQLPEEGLKFMVYLQKENIIDESGMPKERFSAEFPKEGPSILRIQQVVRGDSAAYFCASSPYEASGTEAFFGQGTRLTVV.

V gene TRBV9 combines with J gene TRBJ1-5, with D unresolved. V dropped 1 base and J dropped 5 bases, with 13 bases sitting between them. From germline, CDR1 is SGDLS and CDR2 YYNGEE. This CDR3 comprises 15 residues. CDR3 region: CASSVSPEPDQPQHF. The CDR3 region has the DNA TGTGCCAGCAGCGTAAGTCCGGAACCGGATCAGCCCCAGCATTTT.

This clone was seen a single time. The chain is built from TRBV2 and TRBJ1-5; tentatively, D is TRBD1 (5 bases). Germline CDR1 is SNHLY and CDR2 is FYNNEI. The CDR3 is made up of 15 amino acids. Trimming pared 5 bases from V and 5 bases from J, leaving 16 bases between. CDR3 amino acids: CASSLEGHPDQPQHF. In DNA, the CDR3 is TGTGCCAGCAGTCTAGAGGGGCATCCTGATCAGCCCCAGCATTTT.

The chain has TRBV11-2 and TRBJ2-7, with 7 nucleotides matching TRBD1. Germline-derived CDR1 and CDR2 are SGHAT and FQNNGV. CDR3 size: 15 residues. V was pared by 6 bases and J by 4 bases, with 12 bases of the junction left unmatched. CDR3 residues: CASSNMRGQLYEQYF. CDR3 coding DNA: TGTGCCAGCAGTAATATGAGGGGACAGCTATACGAGCAGTACTTC.

CDR3 sequence: CASSSGLAGGNEQFF. The CDR3 DNA follows: TGTGCCAGCAGCTCAGGGCTAGCGGGGGGGAATGAGCAGTTCTTC. J is TRBJ2-1 and V is TRBV5-4, with 12 bases fitting TRBD2. V lost 3 bases and J lost 7; bases outside the gene matches: 5. This CDR3 has 15 residues. In germline, CDR1 is SGHNT, CDR2 YYREEE (reference sequence).

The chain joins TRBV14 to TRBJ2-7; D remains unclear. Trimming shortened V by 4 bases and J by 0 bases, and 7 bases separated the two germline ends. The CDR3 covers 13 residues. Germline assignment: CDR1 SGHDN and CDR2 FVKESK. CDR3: CASSLASSYEQYF. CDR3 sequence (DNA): TGTGCCAGCAGCCTGGCTAGCTCCTACGAGCAGTACTTC.

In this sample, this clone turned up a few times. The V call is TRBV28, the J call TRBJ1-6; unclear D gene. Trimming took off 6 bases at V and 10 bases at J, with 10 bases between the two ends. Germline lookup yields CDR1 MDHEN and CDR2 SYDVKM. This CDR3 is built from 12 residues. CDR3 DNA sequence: TGTGCCAGCAGACCCCAAGTGTCACCCCTCCACTTT. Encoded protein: CASRPQVSPLHF.

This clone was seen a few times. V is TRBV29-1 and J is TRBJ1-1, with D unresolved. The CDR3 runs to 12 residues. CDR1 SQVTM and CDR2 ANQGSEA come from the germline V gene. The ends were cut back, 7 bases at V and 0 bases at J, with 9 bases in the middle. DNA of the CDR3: TGCAGCGCTGGGCAAATGAACACTGAAGCTTTCTTT. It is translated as CSAGQMNTEAFF.

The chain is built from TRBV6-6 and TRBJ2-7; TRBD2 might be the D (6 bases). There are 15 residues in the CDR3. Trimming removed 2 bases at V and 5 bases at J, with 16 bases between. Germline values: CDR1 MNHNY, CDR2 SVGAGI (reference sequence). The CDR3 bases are TGTGCCAGCAGTTACGGGAGCCTAGCGCCTGACGAGCAGTACTTC. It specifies CASSYGSLAPDEQYF.

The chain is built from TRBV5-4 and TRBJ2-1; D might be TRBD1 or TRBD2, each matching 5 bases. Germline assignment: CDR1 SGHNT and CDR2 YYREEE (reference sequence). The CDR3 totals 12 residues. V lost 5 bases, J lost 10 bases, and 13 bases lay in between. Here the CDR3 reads CASRGDPPEQFF. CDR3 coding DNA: TGTGCCAGCAGGGGGGACCCTCCCGAGCAGTTCTTC.

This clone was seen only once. CDR3 residues: CAWSVQAFNEKLFF. CDR3 DNA sequence: TGTGCCTGGAGTGTACAAGCATTTAATGAAAAACTGTTTTTT. The chain couples TRBV30 to TRBJ1-4; D call uncertain. The CDR3 spans 14 residues. CDR1 and CDR2 from the germline V gene are GTSNPN and SVGIG (reference sequence). V was trimmed by 0 bases and J by 4 bases, leaving 9 bases between them.

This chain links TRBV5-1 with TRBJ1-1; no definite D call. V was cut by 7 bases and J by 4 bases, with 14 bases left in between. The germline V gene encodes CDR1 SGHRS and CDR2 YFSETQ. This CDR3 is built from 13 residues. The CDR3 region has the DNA TGCGCCAGCTTCCCGGGGAGTAGCACTGAAGCTTTCTTT. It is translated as CASFPGSSTEAFF.

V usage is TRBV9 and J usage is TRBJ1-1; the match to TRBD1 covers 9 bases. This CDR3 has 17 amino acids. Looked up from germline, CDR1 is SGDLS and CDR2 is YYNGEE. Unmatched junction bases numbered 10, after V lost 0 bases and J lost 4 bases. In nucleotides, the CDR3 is TGTGCCAGCAGCGTAGGTTGGACAGGGGACAAAAGCACTGAAGCTTTCTTT. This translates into CASSVGWTGDKSTEAFF.

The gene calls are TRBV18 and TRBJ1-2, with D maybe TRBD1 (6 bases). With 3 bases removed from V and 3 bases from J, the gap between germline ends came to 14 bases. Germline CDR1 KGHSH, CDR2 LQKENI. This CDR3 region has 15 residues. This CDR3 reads CASSPASGGDYGYTF. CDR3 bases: TGTGCCAGCTCACCGGCCTCGGGGGGCGACTATGGCTACACCTTC.

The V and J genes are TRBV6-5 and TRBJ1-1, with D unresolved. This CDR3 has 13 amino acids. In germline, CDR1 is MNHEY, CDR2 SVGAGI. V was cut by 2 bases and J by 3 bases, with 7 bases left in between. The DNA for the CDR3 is TGTGCCAGCAGTTACCCGGGATACACTGAAGCTTTCTTT. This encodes CASSYPGYTEAFF.

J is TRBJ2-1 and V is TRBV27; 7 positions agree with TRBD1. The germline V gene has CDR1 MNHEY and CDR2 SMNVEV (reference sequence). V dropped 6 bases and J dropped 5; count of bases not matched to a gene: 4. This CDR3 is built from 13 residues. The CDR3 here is CASSLTGNNEQFF. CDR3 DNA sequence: TGTGCCAGCAGCCTGACAGGGAACAATGAGCAGTTCTTC.

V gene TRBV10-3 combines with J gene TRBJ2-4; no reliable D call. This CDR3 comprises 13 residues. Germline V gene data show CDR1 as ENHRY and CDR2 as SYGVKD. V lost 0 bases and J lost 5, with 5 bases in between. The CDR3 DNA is TGTGCCATCAGTGAGTCGAGAGAAAACATTCAGTACTTC. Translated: CAISESRENIQYF.

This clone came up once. CDR3 loop: CASSHQPSLVNVLTF. In nucleotides, the CDR3 is TGTGCCAGCAGCCACCAGCCTTCCCTCGTCAACGTCCTGACTTTC. The chain recombines TRBV28 with TRBJ2-6; no reliable D call. The CDR3 consists of 15 residues. The germline V and J ends were trimmed by 6 bases and 9 bases, with 18 bases remaining between them. Germline assignment: CDR1 MDHEN and CDR2 SYDVKM.

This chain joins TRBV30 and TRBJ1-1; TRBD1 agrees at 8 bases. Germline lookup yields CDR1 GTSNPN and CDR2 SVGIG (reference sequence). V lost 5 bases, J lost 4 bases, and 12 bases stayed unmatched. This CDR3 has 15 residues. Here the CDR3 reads CAWGLLQGDVTEAFF. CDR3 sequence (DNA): TGTGCCTGGGGTCTCCTACAGGGGGATGTCACTGAAGCTTTCTTT.

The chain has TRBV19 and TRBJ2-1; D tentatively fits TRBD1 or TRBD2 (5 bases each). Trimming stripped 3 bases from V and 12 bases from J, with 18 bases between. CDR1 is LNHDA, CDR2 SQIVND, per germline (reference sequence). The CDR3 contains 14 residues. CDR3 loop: CASSMLSGTLGQFF. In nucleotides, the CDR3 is TGTGCCAGTAGTATGTTATCCGGGACGTTAGGGCAGTTCTTC.

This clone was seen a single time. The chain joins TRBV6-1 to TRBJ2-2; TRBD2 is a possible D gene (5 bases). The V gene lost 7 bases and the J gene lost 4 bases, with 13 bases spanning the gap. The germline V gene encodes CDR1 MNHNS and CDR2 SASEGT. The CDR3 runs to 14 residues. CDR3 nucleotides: TGTGCCAGCATAGTAGATCGGGGCACCGGGGAGCTGTTTTTT. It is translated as CASIVDRGTGELFF.

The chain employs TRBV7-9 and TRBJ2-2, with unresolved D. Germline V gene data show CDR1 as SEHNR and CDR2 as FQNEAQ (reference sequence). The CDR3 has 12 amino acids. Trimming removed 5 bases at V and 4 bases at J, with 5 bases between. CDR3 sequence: CASSESTGELFF. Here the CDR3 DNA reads TGTGCCAGCAGCGAAAGCACCGGGGAGCTGTTTTTT. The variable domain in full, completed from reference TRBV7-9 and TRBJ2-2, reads DTGVSQNPRHKITKRGQNVTFRCDPISEHNRLYWYRQTLGQGPEFLTYFQNEAQLEKSRLLSDRFSAERPKGSFSTLEIQRTEQGDSAMYLCASSESTGELFFGEGSRLTVL.